Sequencing of this T cell receptor beta chain was carried out in a study of cytomegalovirus exposure and HLA in healthy donors. Healthy bone marrow donors supplied every sample. Germline trimming cut 7 bases from V and 10 bases from J; bases unmatched to any gene: 8. The germline gives CDR1 SQVTM, CDR2 ANQGSEA. The CDR3 has 12 amino acids. In this sample, this clone turned up a few times. Its antigen is unidentified. Primers included in the PCR were 60 Vbeta and 13 Jbeta primers. Assay: immunoSEQ multiplex PCR; the TCRdb copy retains only in-frame clones and omits some. The data hold 150,000 to 200,000 clones, with less than 80% observed a single time. Study-level points and caveats: A later analysis found common viral pathogens apparently linked to several of the most significant clusters.

Sequenced material: PBMCs. The clonotype originates from a young man in good health and CMV-seronegative. The chain is built from TRBV29-1 and TRBJ1-5; 9 bases match TRBD1. CDR3 nucleotides: TGCAGCGCCTGGACAGGGGACGGCCCCCAGCATTTT. Translation: CSAWTGDGPQHF.